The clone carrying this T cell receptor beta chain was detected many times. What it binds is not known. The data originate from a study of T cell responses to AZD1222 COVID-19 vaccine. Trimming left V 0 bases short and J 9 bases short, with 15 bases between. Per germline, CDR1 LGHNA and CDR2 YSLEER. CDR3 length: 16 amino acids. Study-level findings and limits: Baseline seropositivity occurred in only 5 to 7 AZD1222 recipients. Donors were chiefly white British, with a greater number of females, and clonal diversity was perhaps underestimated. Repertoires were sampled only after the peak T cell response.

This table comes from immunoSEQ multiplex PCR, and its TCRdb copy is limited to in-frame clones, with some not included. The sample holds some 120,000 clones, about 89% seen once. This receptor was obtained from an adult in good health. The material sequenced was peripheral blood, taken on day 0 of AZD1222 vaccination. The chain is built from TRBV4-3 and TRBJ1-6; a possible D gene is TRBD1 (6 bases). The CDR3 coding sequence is TGCGCCAGCAGCCAAGAGGTTGGTAGGGGGACTTCACCCCTCCACTTT. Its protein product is CASSQEVGRGTSPLHF.